The present TCR beta chain was sequenced within a study of T-cell memory formation after mild COVID-19. Trimming took 7 bases from V and 2 from J, leaving 12 bases between them. This CDR3 has 14 residues. TCRdb analysed the 5' RACE reads with MiXCR anew, one entry per CDR3 protein. Among 140,000 or so distinct CDR3 sequences listed, 14% were seen once. As regards this clonotype: The antigen is undetermined.

Study-wide points: Among clones contracting day 15 to 85, CD4/CD8 was balanced, whereas later expanders leaned CD4+. Prior to infection, memory already included some responding clones, suggesting cross-reactive memory joined. Of the contracting clones, CD4+ ones lay mainly in CM and EM, and CD8+ ones in EMRA.

The chain combines TRBV12-3 or TRBV12-4 with TRBJ2-1; perhaps TRBD2 as D (6 bases). The material sequenced was PBMCs or a T cell subset sorted from them (not recorded which). This clonotype was sampled from an adult woman who had mild COVID-19 (a few samples of this study predate the infection). Cell type and time point are not known. The CDR3 bases are TGTGCCAGCAAGAGCGGGTCAGCCTACAATGAGCAGTTCTTC. Translation gives CASKSGSAYNEQFF.